This TCR beta chain came from a study of OX40 agonist ivuxolimab in advanced cancers. About the study as a whole: Ivuxolimab was an agonistic, fully human IgG2 monoclonal antibody directed against OX40 (CD134), a costimulatory receptor. The point of sequencing TCRbeta in the periphery was to test whether ivuxolimab changed TCR sequence diversity and drove clonal T-cell expansion. The paper covers the monotherapy dose-escalation part of the phase I ivuxolimab trial, which included N ≈ 54 patients. Partial responses were achieved by three dose-escalation patients, of whom one had hepatocellular carcinoma and two had cutaneous melanoma. Intravenous ivuxolimab was administered to patients every 2 weeks at six dose levels: 0.01, 0.1, 0.3, 1.5, 3 and 10 mg/kg. Patients were allowed to have had prior anti-PD-1, anti-PD-L1 or anti-CTLA-4 therapy, and approximately 40% of the dose-escalation patients had been treated with checkpoint inhibitors. Of the approximately 53 patients in dose escalation, about 19 had hepatocellular carcinoma, about 15 had melanoma, 9 had renal cell carcinoma and 9 had head and neck cancer. In the dose-escalation cohort, roughly 82% of patients were male, and the mean age was roughly 60 years with a range of about 20 to 80.

Genomic DNA was isolated from the sorted cells so that the TCRbeta CDR3 region could be sequenced. The immunoSEQ Assay was used for sequencing of TCRbeta CDR3 regions. TCRdb took this table from immuneACCESS and kept in-frame rearrangements with V and J called. Such tables lack part of the clones; where checked against another copy, unresolved V genes explain under half of the gap, and the rest is unexplained. This sample has some 90,000 clones in its table, and about 90% of those were observed once. Together, the top ten hold around 1.5% of the sample. Patients with autoimmune disease history or receiving systemic immunosuppression were excluded from the trial. Peripheral blood for TCR sequencing was drawn from every dose cohort at baseline, at cycle 4 day 1 and at cycle 7 day 1. Samples were obtained from an open-label, multicenter, first-in-human phase I dose-escalation trial of ivuxolimab. Adults with locally advanced or metastatic melanoma, renal cell carcinoma, hepatocellular carcinoma or head and neck squamous cell carcinoma were enrolled in the trial. Before TCR sequencing, CD4+ T cells and CD8+ T cells from peripheral blood were sorted into separate populations.

On this clone itself: What this receptor recognizes is not known. One base away there is no much larger clone; base qualities are not given.

What the research found in general, with its limitations: Which antigens the clonally expanded peripheral T cells were specific for was not determined. Partial responders in the 0.1-3.0 mg/kg groups had among the lowest normalized peripheral clonal expansion, especially among CD8+ T cells. After ivuxolimab, CD8+ T cells had more expanded clones than CD4+ T cells on average. Low levels of normalized T-cell clonal expansion were also seen in some patients who did not respond. At doses of 0.1 to 3.0 mg/kg, clonal expansion of both CD4+ and CD8+ T cells in blood was seen between baseline and week 6.

Taken from cysteine to phenylalanine, the CDR3 has 15 residues. Only the CDR3 DNA stays, 45 bases, in frame from base 1. CDR1 and CDR2 were assigned from the germline V gene (reference sequence) as SEHNR and FQNEAQ. V sheds 2 bases and J sheds 3 bases, leaving 13 bases between their ends. The rearrangement joined TRBV7-9 to TRBJ1-1; no D gene is confidently identified. This sequence was found in an adult with an advanced solid tumor such as melanoma, head and neck, liver or kidney cancer. Source: CD4+ or CD8+ T cells sorted from blood, taken in a trial of the OX40 agonist ivuxolimab. The CDR3 corresponds to CASSLTGLGDTEAFF. The nucleotide sequence reads as follows: TGTGCCAGCAGCTTAACCGGGCTAGGCGACACTGAAGCTTTCTTT.